Sequencing of this TCR beta chain was carried out in a study of blood T cell repertoires in COVID-19. CDR1 and CDR2 (germline): SGHRS, YFSETQ. Germline trimming cut 2 bases from V and 1 base from J; bases unmatched to any gene: 4. CDR3 length equals 17 residues. TCRdb's table, derived via immunoSEQ multiplex PCR, lists solely in-frame clones and lacks some. This table holds about 130,000 clones, roughly four fifths found once. The sample comprised PBMCs or T cells enriched from blood (not recorded which). This clonotype was sampled from a man aged 25 to 40 who had recovered from COVID-19. V usage is TRBV5-1 and J usage is TRBJ2-6; 9 bases fit TRBD1. CDR3 region: CASSFRDRASGANVLTF. CDR3 sequence (DNA): TGCGCCAGCAGCTTCAGGGACAGGGCTTCTGGGGCCAACGTCCTGACTTTC.